This TCR beta chain was sequenced during a study of human T cells and chemical hapten exposure. Study as a whole: Patients' scalps got diphenylcyclopropenone weekly throughout the approximately 23-week study. Readings were taken at 6 days from patch tests that had applied 0.01% DPC to the upper back.

The time point here: pre-sensitization, week 0. The treatment: therapeutic diphenylcyclopropenone sensitization with weekly scalp DPC. It was the library that attached unique molecular identifiers to individual cDNA molecules. TCRdb re-called the RACE reads with MiXCR, one entry per CDR3 protein. The sample gives some 360,000 distinct CDR3 sequences, more than 4.5% of which show up once; 2% to 3% is in the top ten. Unmatched junction bases numbered 5, after V lost 5 bases and J lost 2 bases. CDR3 length: 15 amino acids. Germline loops: CDR1 DFQATT, CDR2 SNEGSKA (reference sequence). This clonotype was seen only a few times. The target antigen is unknown. Findings and limits, study-wide: The study found that DPC sensitization did not change TCRs above 1 in 1000 frequency.

J is TRBJ2-3 and V is TRBV20-1; 12 bases match TRBD2. Material: whole blood, obtained in connection with sensitization to the hapten diphenylcyclopropenone (DPC). This TCR derives from a woman in her 50s with alopecia areata. Some clones in this sample may be carry-over from other donors' samples. The CDR3 region has the DNA TGCAGTGCTCGGCTAGCGGGAGGGTTCACAGATACGCAGTATTTT. This translates into CSARLAGGFTDTQYF.